These T cell receptor beta chains were read from a single sample in a study of T-cell memory formation after mild COVID-19. TCRdb processed the 5' RACE reads anew with MiXCR; each CDR3 protein has one entry. Of roughly 450,000 distinct CDR3 sequences in the sample, roughly 18% were seen once. Sequenced sample: PBMCs or a T cell subset sorted from them (not recorded which). The source of these receptors is a man aged 18 to 30 who had mild COVID-19 (a few samples of this study predate the infection). Cell type and time point are not known. Both conserved end residues are trimmed from each CDR3.

length: 13
V: TRBV9
J: TRBJ2-1
CDR3: ASSPAGGTYNEQF

length: 10
V: TRBV20-1
J: TRBJ1-1
CDR3: SAVLGASEAF

length: 10
V: TRBV29-1
J: TRBJ1-4
CDR3: SGSGTDEKLF

length: 13
V: TRBV2
J: TRBJ1-3
CDR3: ASSPTGQGGNTIY

length: 11
V: TRBV10-3
J: TRBJ2-5
CDR3: AIKNSSRETQY

length: 12
V: TRBV5-1
J: TRBJ2-1
CDR3: ASSLEAAYNEQF

length: 10
V: TRBV29-1
J: TRBJ1-1
CDR3: SVVVRGTEAF

length: 11
V: TRBV7-2
J: TRBJ1-5
CDR3: ASSQQGYQPQH

length: 14
V: TRBV7-6
J: TRBJ2-3
CDR3: ASSSSLAGGNYTQY

length: 14
V: TRBV7-8
J: TRBJ2-7
CDR3: ASSLARAGTTYEQY

length: 13
V: TRBV29-1
J: TRBJ1-1
CDR3: SVGGQGSTYTEAF

length: 14
V: TRBV7-9
J: TRBJ2-3
CDR3: ASSSRTATRTDTQY